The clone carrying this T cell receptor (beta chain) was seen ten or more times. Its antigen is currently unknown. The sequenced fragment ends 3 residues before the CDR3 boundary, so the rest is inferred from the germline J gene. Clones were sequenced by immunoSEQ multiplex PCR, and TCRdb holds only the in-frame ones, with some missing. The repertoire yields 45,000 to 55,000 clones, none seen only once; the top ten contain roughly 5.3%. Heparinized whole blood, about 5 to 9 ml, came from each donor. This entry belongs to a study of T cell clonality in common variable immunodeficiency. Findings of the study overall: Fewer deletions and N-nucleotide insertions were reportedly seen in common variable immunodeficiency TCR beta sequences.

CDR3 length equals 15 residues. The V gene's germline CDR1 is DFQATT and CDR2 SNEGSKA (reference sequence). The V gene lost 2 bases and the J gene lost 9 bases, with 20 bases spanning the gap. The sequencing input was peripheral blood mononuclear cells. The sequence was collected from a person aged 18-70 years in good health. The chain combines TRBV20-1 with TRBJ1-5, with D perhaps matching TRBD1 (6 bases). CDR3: CSARTPGGGGGPQHF. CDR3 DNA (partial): TGCAGTGCTAGAACCCCCGGGGGCGGGGGGGGGCCC.